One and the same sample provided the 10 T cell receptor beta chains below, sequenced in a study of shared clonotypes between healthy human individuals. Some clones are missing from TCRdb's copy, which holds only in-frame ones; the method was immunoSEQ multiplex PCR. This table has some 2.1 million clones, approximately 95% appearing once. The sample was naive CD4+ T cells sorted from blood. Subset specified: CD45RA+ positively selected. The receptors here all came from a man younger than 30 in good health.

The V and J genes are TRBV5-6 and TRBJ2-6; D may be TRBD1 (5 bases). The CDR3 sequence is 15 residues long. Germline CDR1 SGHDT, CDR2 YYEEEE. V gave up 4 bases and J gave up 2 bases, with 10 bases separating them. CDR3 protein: CASSEGAAGANVLTF. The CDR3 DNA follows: TGTGCCAGCAGCGAAGGGGCTGCTGGGGCCAACGTCCTGACTTTC.

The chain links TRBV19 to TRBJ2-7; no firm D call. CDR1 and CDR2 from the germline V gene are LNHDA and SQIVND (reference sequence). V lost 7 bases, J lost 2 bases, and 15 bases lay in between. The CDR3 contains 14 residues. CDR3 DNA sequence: TGTGCCAGTAACCCCGACGGGTTCACCTACGAGCAGTACTTC. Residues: CASNPDGFTYEQYF.

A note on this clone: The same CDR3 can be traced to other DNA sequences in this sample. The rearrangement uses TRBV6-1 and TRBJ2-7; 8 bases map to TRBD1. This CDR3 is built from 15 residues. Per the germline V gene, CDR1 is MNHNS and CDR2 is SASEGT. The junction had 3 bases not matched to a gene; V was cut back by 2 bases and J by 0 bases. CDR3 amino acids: CASSEPGTGSYEQYF. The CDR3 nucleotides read TGTGCCAGCAGTGAACCCGGGACAGGCTCCTACGAGCAGTACTTC.

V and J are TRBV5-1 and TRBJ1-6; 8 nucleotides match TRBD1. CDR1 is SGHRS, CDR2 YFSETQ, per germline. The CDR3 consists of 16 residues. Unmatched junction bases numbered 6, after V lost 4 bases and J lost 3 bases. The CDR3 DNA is TGCGCCAGCAGCCCGGATGGACAGGGCTATAATTCACCCCTCCACTTT. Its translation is CASSPDGQGYNSPLHF.

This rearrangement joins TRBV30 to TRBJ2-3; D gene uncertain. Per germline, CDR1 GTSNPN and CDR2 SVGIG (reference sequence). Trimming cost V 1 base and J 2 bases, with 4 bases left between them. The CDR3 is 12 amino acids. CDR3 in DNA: TGTGCCTGGAGTGCCTACACAGATACGCAGTATTTT. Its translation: CAWSAYTDTQYF.

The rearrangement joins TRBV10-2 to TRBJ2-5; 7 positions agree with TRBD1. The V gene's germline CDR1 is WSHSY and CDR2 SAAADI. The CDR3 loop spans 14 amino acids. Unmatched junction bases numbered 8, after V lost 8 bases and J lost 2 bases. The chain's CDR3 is CASPPGQEQETQYF. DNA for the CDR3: TGCGCCAGCCCACCCGGACAGGAACAAGAGACCCAGTACTTC.

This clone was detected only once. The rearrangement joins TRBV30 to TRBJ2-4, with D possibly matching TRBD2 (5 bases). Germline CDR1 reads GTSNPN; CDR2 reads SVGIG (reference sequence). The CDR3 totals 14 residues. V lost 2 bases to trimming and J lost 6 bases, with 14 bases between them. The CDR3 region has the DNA TGTGCCTGGAGTACCTCGGAAGGGAGAAACATTCAGTACTTC. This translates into CAWSTSEGRNIQYF.

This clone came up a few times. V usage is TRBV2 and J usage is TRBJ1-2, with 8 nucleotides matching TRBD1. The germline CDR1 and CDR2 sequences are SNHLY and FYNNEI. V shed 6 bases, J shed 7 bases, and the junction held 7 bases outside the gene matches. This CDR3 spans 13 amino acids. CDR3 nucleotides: TGTGCCAGCAGCCTCGACAGGGGTCCTGGCTACACCTTC. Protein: CASSLDRGPGYTF.

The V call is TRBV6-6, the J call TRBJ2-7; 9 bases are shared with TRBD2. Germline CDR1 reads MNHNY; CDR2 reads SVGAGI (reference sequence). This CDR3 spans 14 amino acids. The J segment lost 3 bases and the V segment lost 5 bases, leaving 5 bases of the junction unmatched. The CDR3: CASSLKREVYEQYF. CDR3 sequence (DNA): TGTGCCAGCAGTCTTAAGCGGGAGGTCTACGAGCAGTACTTC.

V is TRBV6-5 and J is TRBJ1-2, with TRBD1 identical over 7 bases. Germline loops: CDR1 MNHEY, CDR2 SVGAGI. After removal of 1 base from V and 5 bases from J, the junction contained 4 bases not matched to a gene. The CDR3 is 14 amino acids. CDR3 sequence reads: CASSYYRGEYGYTF. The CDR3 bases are TGTGCCAGCAGTTACTACAGGGGAGAATATGGCTACACCTTC.